This T cell receptor beta chain was found in a study of OX40 agonist ivuxolimab in advanced cancers. In terms of the full investigation: The costimulatory receptor OX40 (CD134) was targeted by ivuxolimab, a fully human IgG2 agonistic monoclonal antibody. Partial responses were achieved by three dose-escalation patients, of whom one had hepatocellular carcinoma and two had cutaneous melanoma. Prior anti-PD-1, anti-PD-L1 or anti-CTLA-4 therapy was permitted, and checkpoint inhibitors had been received by less than 45% of dose-escalation patients. Peripheral TCRbeta sequencing aimed to test whether ivuxolimab altered TCR sequence diversity and caused clonal T-cell expansion. In the dose-escalation cohort, more than 80% of patients were male, and the mean age was around 65 years with a range of roughly 23 to 79. Intravenous ivuxolimab was administered to patients every 2 weeks at six dose levels: 0.01, 0.1, 0.3, 1.5, 3 and 10 mg/kg. Among the roughly 54 dose-escalation patients, 19 had hepatocellular carcinoma, 15 or so melanoma, 9 renal cell carcinoma and 9 head and neck cancer. The monotherapy dose-escalation portion (N of about 50 patients) of the phase I ivuxolimab trial is reported in the paper. On the study overall, not on this receptor specifically: In partial responders in the 0.1-3.0 mg/kg groups, normalized peripheral clonal expansion was found to be among the lowest, especially among CD8+ T cells. The antigen specificity of the peripheral T cells that underwent clonal expansion was not determined. After ivuxolimab, more expanded clones were found on average in CD8+ T cells than in CD4+ T cells. At doses of 0.1 to 3.0 mg/kg, clonal expansion of both CD4+ and CD8+ blood T cells was observed from baseline to week 6. Low levels of normalized T-cell clonal expansion were also seen in some patients who did not respond.

To sequence the TCRbeta CDR3 region, genomic DNA was isolated from the sorted cells. TCRbeta CDR3 regions were sequenced using the immunoSEQ Assay. Not all clones reach the TCRdb copy of this immuneACCESS table, which keeps in-frame sequences only. Checked studies attribute under half of the gap to unresolved V genes and leave the rest unexplained. This sample is represented by approximately 99,000 clones; 80% to 95% of them were singletons. The ten largest clones add up to 0.66% of the sample. Patients with autoimmune disease history or receiving systemic immunosuppression were excluded from the trial. In every dose cohort, peripheral blood was drawn for TCR sequencing at baseline, cycle 4 day 1, and cycle 7 day 1. The samples were drawn from a first-in-human, open-label, multicenter phase I dose-escalation trial of ivuxolimab. The trial enrolled adults with locally advanced or metastatic head and neck squamous cell, hepatocellular, melanoma or renal cell carcinoma. CD4+ and CD8+ T cells were sorted separately from peripheral blood before TCR sequencing.

In its sample, this clone was seen a few times. No cognate antigen has been identified for it. No much larger clone is present one base from it, and per-base qualities are unavailable. The CDR3 starts with the cysteine, ends with the phenylalanine, and has 12 residues. Of the read, only the CDR3 DNA is kept; its 36 bases are in frame from base 1. V and J lose 7 bases and 3 bases, and a span of 9 bases separates them. Sequences MNHNS (CDR1) and SASEGT (CDR2) are obtained from the germline V gene. The clonotype was recovered from an adult with an advanced solid tumor such as melanoma, head and neck, liver or kidney cancer. Here the sequenced sample was CD4+ or CD8+ T cells sorted from blood, taken in a trial of the OX40 agonist ivuxolimab. This chain is built from TRBV6-1 and TRBJ1-2; D gene: possibly TRBD1, on 6 matching bases. The DNA reads TGTGCCAGCACACAGGGAGACTATGGCTACACCTTC. It translates to CASTQGDYGYTF.